What follows are 11 T cell receptor beta chains derived from one specimen sequenced in a study of T cells in Graves' hyperthyroidism and ophthalmopathy. Regions amplified from RNA transcripts were the TCR beta CDR3 regions. The HTBI primer set was used in a first-round RT-PCR of the TCR CDR3. Using its own MiXCR run on the multiplex PCR reads, TCRdb lists one record per CDR3 protein. The table lists about 570,000 distinct CDR3 sequences, 46% of them singletons. Source material: peripheral blood or thyroid tissue (not recorded which). The receptors were gathered from an adult woman with Graves' disease, either hyperthyroidism or ophthalmopathy (not recorded which).

This clonotype was seen only a few times. The chain recombines TRBV29-1 with TRBJ2-7; either TRBD1 or TRBD2 may fit D (5 bases each). The CDR3 is made up of 14 amino acids. CDR1 is SQVTM, CDR2 ANQGSEA, per germline. The ends were cut back, 6 bases at V and 3 bases at J, with 18 bases in the middle. CDR3 nucleotides: TGCAGCGTCCCGGGACCCGAGCCCCACTACGAGCAGTACTTC. Translating it yields CSVPGPEPHYEQYF.

This clonotype has a count of ten or more. This chain connects TRBV9 to TRBJ2-2, with D possibly TRBD2 on 6 matching bases. The CDR3 consists of 16 residues. Trimming stripped 2 bases from V and 1 base from J, with 12 bases between. In germline, CDR1 is SGDLS, CDR2 YYNGEE. CDR3 sequence reads: CASSVVGGLNTGELFF. Written as DNA, the CDR3 is TGTGCCAGCAGCGTGGTGGGGGGTCTGAACACCGGGGAGCTGTTTTTT.

This rearrangement joins TRBV2 to TRBJ1-1, with D unclear. The V gene lost 4 bases and the J gene lost 8 bases, with 11 bases spanning the gap. Germline V CDR1 and CDR2: SNHLY, FYNNEI. CDR3 length equals 12 residues. This CDR3 is CASSVGTREAFF. CDR3 coding DNA: TGTGCCAGCAGTGTCGGCACGCGCGAAGCTTTCTTT.

This clonotype appeared many times. The genes are TRBV7-9 and TRBJ2-5; the D gene is possibly TRBD1 (6 bases). V was clipped by 5 bases and J by 3 bases, with 19 bases between them. The CDR3 covers 16 residues. Germline V gene sequence: CDR1 SEHNR, CDR2 FQNEAQ (reference sequence). The CDR3 here is CASSPKGDVTKETQYF. The CDR3 coding sequence is TGTGCCAGCAGCCCCAAGGGGGACGTGACAAAAGAGACCCAGTACTTC. The full variable domain, its missing parts supplied by reference TRBV7-9 and TRBJ2-5, is DTGVSQNPRHKITKRGQNVTFRCDPISEHNRLYWYRQTLGQGPEFLTYFQNEAQLEKSRLLSDRFSAERPKGSFSTLEIQRTEQGDSAMYLCASSPKGDVTKETQYFGPGTRLLVL.

The CDR3 is CASSLSLPTQYF. CDR3 in DNA: TGTGCCAGCAGTTTATCCCTACCGACCCAGTACTTC. V and J are TRBV28 and TRBJ2-5; the D is unclear. Per germline, CDR1 MDHEN and CDR2 SYDVKM. V was cut by 1 base and J by 7 bases, with 7 bases left in between. The CDR3 sequence is 12 residues long. Full variable domain (remainder filled in from reference TRBV28 and TRBJ2-5): DVKVTQSSRYLVKRTGEKVFLECVQDMDHENMFWYRQDPGLGLRLIYFSYDVKMKEKGDIPEGYSVSREKKERFSLILESASTNQTSMYLCASSLSLPTQYFGPGTRLLVL.

The chain is built from TRBV10-3 and TRBJ1-1; D unresolved. With 7 bases removed from V and 4 bases from J, the gap between germline ends came to 10 bases. CDR3 length: 12 residues. CDR1 and CDR2 (germline): ENHRY, SYGVKD. The DNA for the CDR3 is TGTGCCATCACGACCGGGAGCACTGAAGCTTTCTTT. This encodes CAITTGSTEAFF.

The J gene is TRBJ1-6, the V gene TRBV9, with D possibly being TRBD1 (5 bases). The length of the CDR3 is 14 residues. The V gene lost 0 bases and the J gene lost 13 bases, with 14 bases spanning the gap. Per germline, CDR1 SGDLS and CDR2 YYNGEE. This CDR3 is CASSVDGGSTPLHF. The CDR3 DNA reads as TGTGCCAGCAGCGTAGATGGGGGTTCTACGCCCCTCCACTTT.

This clonotype has a single count. V usage is TRBV7-9 and J usage is TRBJ1-6; 8 bases are a match to TRBD1. Losses at the gene ends were 4 bases for V and 7 bases for J; bases not matched to a gene: 9. Looked up from germline, CDR1 is SEHNR and CDR2 is FQNEAQ (reference sequence). The CDR3 contains 16 residues. CDR3 residues: CASSYRTGYGNSPLHF. The CDR3 coding sequence is TGTGCCAGCAGCTATCGGACAGGGTATGGGAATTCACCCCTCCACTTT.

The table lists this clonotype with a few counts. V usage is TRBV5-8 and J usage is TRBJ2-5; 13 nucleotides match TRBD2. Looked up from germline, CDR1 is SGHTS and CDR2 is YDEGEE. J was trimmed by 1 base and V by 4 bases; bases with no gene match: 7. The CDR3 is 17 residues long. The CDR3 sequence: CASSPGGTSGIQETQYF. CDR3 sequence (DNA): TGTGCCAGCAGCCCGGGCGGGACTAGCGGGATCCAAGAGACCCAGTACTTC.

This clonotype was detected only a few times. One end of the junction is discordant with germline, which a read error may explain. The chain joins TRBV5-1 to TRBJ2-7; 10 nucleotides line up with TRBD2. This CDR3 has 13 amino acids. Germline V CDR1 and CDR2: SGHRS, YFSETQ. The CDR3 DNA reads as TGTGCCAGCAGCTTAGCGGGGGGACTCGAGCAGTACTTC. Translating gives CASSLAGGLEQYF.

Only a few counts were recorded for this clonotype. The chain recombines TRBV6-5 with TRBJ2-7; D is perhaps TRBD2 (6 bases). Germline V CDR1 and CDR2: MNHEY, SVGAGI. The CDR3 extends over 15 amino acids. The V end was cut by 5 bases, the J end by 1 base, with 15 bases between. Written as DNA, the CDR3 is TGTGCCAGCAGTGTAGCGGCGGGCAGGTCCTACGAGCAGTACTTC. Its translation: CASSVAAGRSYEQYF.